This TCR beta chain was sequenced in a study of OX40 agonist ivuxolimab in advanced cancers. Study at large: The treatment was a fully human IgG2 OX40 agonist, ivuxolimab.

This clone has just a few counts. What it recognizes is unknown. Produced via immunoSEQ multiplex PCR; TCRdb's table is partial and in-frame only. The sample holds about 38,000 clones, approximately 80% seen once. V was trimmed by 8 bases and J by 5 bases, leaving 16 bases between them. There are 14 residues in the CDR3. The V gene's germline CDR1 is SNHLY and CDR2 FYNNEI. Broader study findings: Doses of 0.1 to 3.0 mg/kg were accompanied by clonal expansion of CD4+ and CD8+ blood T cells by week 6.

The source of this sequence is an adult with an advanced solid tumor such as melanoma, head and neck, liver or kidney cancer. This specimen consisted of CD4+ or CD8+ T cells sorted from blood, obtained in a trial of the OX40 agonist ivuxolimab. V and J are TRBV2 and TRBJ2-1; TRBD2 might be the D (6 bases). CDR3 region: CASCRSREHNEQFF. CDR3 DNA sequence: TGTGCCAGCTGTAGATCCCGGGAGCACAATGAGCAGTTCTTC.